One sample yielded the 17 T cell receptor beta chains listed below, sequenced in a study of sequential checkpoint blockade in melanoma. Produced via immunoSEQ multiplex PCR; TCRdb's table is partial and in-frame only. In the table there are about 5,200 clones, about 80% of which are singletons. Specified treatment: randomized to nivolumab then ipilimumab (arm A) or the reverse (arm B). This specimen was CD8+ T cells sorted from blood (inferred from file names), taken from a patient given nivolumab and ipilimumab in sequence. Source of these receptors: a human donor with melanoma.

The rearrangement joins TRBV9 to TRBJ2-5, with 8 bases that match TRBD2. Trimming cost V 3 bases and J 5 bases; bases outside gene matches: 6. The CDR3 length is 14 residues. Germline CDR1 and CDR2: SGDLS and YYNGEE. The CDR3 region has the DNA TGTGCCAGCAGCGCTGAGGGACTAGGCGAGACCCAGTACTTC. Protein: CASSAEGLGETQYF.

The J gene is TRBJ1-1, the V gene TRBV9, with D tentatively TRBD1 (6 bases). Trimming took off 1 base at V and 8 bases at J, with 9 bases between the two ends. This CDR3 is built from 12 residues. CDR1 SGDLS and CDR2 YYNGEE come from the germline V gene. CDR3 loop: CASSVLTGEAFF. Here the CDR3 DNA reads TGTGCCAGCAGCGTACTAACAGGGGAAGCTTTCTTT.

The CDR3, as DNA: TGTGCCAGCAAAGAAACAGGTACTTACGAGCAGTACTTC. Translated, it gives CASKETGTYEQYF. The chain has TRBV27 and TRBJ2-7; TRBD1 might be the D (5 bases). Trimming removed 7 bases from V and 4 bases from J, with 14 bases in between. The V gene's germline CDR1 is MNHEY and CDR2 SMNVEV (reference sequence). The CDR3 has 13 amino acids.

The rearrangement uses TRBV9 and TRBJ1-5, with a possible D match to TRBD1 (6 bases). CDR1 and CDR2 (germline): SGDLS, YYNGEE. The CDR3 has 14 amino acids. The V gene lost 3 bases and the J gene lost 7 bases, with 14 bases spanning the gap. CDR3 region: CASSAHRVGQPQHF. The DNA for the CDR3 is TGTGCCAGCAGCGCTCACAGGGTCGGGCAGCCCCAGCATTTT. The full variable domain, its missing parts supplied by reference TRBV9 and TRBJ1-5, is DSGVTQTPKHLITATGQRVTLRCSPRSGDLSVYWYQQSLDQGLQFLIQYYNGEERAKGNILERFSAQQFPDLHSELNLSSLELGDSALYFCASSAHRVGQPQHFGDGTRLSIL.

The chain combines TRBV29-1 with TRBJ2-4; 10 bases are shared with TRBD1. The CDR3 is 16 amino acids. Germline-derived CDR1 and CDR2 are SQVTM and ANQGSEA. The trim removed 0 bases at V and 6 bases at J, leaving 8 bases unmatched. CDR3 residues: CSVEDPSTGGANIQYF. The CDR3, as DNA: TGCAGCGTTGAAGATCCCTCGACAGGGGGCGCAAACATTCAGTACTTC. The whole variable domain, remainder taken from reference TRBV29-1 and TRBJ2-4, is SAVISQKPSRDICQRGTSLTIQCQVDSQVTMMFWYRQQPGQSLTLIATANQGSEATYESGFVIDKFPISRPNLTFSTLTVSNMSPEDSSIYLCSVEDPSTGGANIQYFGAGTRLSVL.

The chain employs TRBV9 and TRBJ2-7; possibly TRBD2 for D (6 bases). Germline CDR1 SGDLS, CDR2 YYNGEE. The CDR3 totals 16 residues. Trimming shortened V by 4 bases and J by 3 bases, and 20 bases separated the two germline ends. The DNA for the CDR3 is TGTGCCAGCAGCCCCCGCGGGGCGGCAATGCGCTACGAGCAGTACTTC. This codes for CASSPRGAAMRYEQYF.

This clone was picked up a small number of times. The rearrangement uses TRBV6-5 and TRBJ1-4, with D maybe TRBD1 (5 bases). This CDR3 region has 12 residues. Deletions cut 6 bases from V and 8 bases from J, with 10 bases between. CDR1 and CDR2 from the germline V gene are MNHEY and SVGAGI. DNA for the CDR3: TGTGCCAGCAGCAAGGGGTGGGAAAAACTGTTTTTT. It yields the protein CASSKGWEKLFF.

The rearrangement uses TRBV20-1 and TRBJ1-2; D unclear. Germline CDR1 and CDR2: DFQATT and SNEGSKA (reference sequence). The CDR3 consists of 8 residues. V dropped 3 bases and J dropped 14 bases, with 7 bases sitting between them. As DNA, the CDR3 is TGCAGTGCTAGGGGAGCAACCTTC. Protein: CSARGATF.

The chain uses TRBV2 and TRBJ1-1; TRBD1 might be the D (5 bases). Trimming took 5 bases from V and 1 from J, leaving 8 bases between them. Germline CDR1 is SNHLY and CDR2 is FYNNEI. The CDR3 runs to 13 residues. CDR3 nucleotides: TGTGCCAGCAGTAGACAGCCGAACACTGAAGCTTTCTTT. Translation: CASSRQPNTEAFF.

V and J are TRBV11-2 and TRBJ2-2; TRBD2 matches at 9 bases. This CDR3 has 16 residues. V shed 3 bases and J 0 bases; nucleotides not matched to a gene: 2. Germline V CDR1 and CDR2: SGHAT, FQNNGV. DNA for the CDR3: TGTGCCAGCAGCTTTCTAGCGGGATCGAACACCGGGGAGCTGTTTTTT. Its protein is CASSFLAGSNTGELFF. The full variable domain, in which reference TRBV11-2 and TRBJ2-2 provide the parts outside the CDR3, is EAGVAQSPRYKIIEKRQSVAFWCNPISGHATLYWYQQILGQGPKLLIQFQNNGVVDDSQLPKDRFSAERLKGVDSTLKIQPAKLEDSAVYLCASSFLAGSNTGELFFGEGSRLTVL.

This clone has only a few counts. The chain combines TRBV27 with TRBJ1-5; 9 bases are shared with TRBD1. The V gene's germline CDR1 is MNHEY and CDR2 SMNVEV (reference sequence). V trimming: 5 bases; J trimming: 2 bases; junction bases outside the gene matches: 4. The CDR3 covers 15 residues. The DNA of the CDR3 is TGTGCCAGCAGTCCGCGGACAGGGGGCAATCAGCCCCAGCATTTT. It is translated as CASSPRTGGNQPQHF.

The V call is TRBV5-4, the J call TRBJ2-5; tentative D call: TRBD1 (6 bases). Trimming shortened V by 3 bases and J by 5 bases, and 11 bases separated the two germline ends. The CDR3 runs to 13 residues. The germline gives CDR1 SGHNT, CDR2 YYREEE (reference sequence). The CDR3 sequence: CASSWTDSETQYF. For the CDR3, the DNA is TGTGCCAGCAGCTGGACAGATTCCGAGACCCAGTACTTC.

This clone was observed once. DNA for the CDR3: TGTGCCAGCAGTGACGGGGGCACTGAAGCTTTCTTT. It yields the protein CASSDGGTEAFF. The V and J genes are TRBV25-1 and TRBJ1-1; D is possibly TRBD1 (5 bases). From germline, CDR1 is MGHDK and CDR2 SYGVNS. V dropped 3 bases and J dropped 4 bases, with 6 bases sitting between them. The CDR3 has 12 residues.

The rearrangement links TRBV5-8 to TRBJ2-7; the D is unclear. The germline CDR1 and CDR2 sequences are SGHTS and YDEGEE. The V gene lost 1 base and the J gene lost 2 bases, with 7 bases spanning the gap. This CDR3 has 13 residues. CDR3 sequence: CASSLRSPYEQYF. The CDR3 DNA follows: TGTGCCAGCAGCTTGCGAAGCCCCTACGAGCAGTACTTC.

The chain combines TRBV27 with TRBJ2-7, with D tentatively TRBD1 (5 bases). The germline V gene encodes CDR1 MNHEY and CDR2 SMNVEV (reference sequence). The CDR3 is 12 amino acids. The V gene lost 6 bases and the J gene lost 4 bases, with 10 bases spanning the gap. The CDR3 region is CASSVSGYEQYF. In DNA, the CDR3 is TGTGCCAGCAGCGTCTCAGGGTACGAGCAGTACTTC.

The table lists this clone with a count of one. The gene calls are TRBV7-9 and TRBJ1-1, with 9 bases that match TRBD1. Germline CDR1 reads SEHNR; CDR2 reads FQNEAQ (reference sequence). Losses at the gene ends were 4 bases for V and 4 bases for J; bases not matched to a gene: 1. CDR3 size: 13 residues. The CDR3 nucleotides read TGTGCCAGCAGCTCGGGACAGGGCACTGAAGCTTTCTTT. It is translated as CASSSGQGTEAFF.

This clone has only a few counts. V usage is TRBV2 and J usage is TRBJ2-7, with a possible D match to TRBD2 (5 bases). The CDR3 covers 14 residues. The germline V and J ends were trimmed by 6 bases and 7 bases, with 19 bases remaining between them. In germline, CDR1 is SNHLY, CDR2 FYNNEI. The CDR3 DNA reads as TGTGCCAGCAGCCCAACCCTAGCTCAGAGAGAGCAGTACTTC. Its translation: CASSPTLAQREQYF. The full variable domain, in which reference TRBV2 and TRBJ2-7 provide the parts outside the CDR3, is EPEVTQTPSHQVTQMGQEVILRCVPISNHLYFYWYRQILGQKVEFLVSFYNNEISEKSEIFDDQFSVERPDGSNFTLKIRSTKLEDSAMYFCASSPTLAQREQYFGPGTRLTVT.